This record covers a single T cell receptor beta chain. The time point here: after dendritic cell vaccination, including at tumor progression/relapse. Before vaccination, two weeks after the third vaccination, and at progression, PBMC were collected. This sample is part of a study of glioma-infiltrating T cells after dendritic cell vaccination. On the study more broadly: Autologous tumor lysate was loaded overnight onto monocyte-derived dendritic cells grown seven days with IL-4 and GM-CSF.

Assay used: immunoSEQ multiplex PCR; TCRdb lists only in-frame clones, some missing. The table includes 100,000 or so clones, 90% detected once. V was clipped by 2 bases and J by 3 bases, with 11 bases between them. Per germline, CDR1 GTSNPN and CDR2 SVGIG (reference sequence). The CDR3 spans 14 residues. This sequence originates from a human donor with glioblastoma. This specimen was blood, taken after dendritic cell vaccination. V is TRBV30 and J is TRBJ1-5, with unresolved D. DNA for the CDR3: TGTGCCTGGAGTAAACTTAGCTCCAATCAGCCCCAGCATTTT. Translating it yields CAWSKLSSNQPQHF.